The rows below give T cell receptor beta chains drawn from one sample of a study of blood T cell repertoires in COVID-19. TCRdb keeps only in-frame clones here, not all; method: immunoSEQ multiplex PCR. The table records about 400,000 clones, around 88% of them present only once. The sample consisted of peripheral blood. The receptor set was obtained from a woman aged 55-75 years with COVID-19, enrolled during active disease. Each CDR3 is given with its conserved first and last residue. D genes are given only for firm matches. Size is stated for part of the rows, as once, few or many counts, or as a class when the clone is expanded.

D gene	V gene	clone size	J gene	CDR3 protein	CDR3 DNA
TRBD2	TRBV4-1	-	TRBJ2-7	CASSQGGLAGGIIYEQYF	TGCGCCAGCAGCCAAGGTGGACTAGCGGGGGGGATTATTTACGAGCAGTACTTC
-	TRBV4-1	-	TRBJ2-5	CASSLSREETQYF	TGCGCCAGCAGCCTGAGCAGGGAAGAGACCCAGTACTTC
-	TRBV5-1	-	TRBJ2-2	CASSLNGENTGELFF	TGCGCCAGCAGCTTGAATGGAGAGAACACCGGGGAGCTGTTTTTT
TRBD1	TRBV11-2	-	TRBJ1-1	CASGSKALPGQGKNTEAFF	TGTGCCAGCGGTTCTAAGGCCTTACCGGGACAGGGGAAAAACACTGAAGCTTTCTTT
TRBD1	TRBV9	-	TRBJ2-3	CASSDRQGMIPQYF	TGTGCCAGCAGCGATAGACAGGGTATGATACCGCAGTATTTT
-	TRBV2	-	TRBJ2-7	CASSRVNYEQYF	TGTGCCAGCAGCAGGGTAAATTACGAGCAGTACTTC
TRBD1	TRBV10-3	-	TRBJ1-2	CATTTGDGYTF	TGTGCCACCACGACAGGGGATGGCTACACCTTC
-	TRBV4-1	-	TRBJ1-5	CASSHATSIVGNQPQHF	TGCGCCAGCAGCCACGCCACTTCGATAGTGGGCAATCAGCCCCAGCATTTT
-	TRBV20-1	-	TRBJ2-7	CSARRGEQYF	TGCAGTGCAAGGAGAGGCGAGCAGTACTTC
TRBD2	TRBV9	-	TRBJ2-5	CASSPTSGGHETQYF	TGTGCCAGCAGCCCGACTAGCGGGGGGCATGAGACCCAGTACTTC
TRBD2	TRBV19	-	TRBJ2-1	CASTKSLGLAVPYNEQFF	TGTGCCAGTACCAAATCCTTGGGACTAGCGGTCCCCTACAATGAGCAGTTCTTC
-	TRBV6-4	-	TRBJ1-5	CASSAVTGVINQPQHF	TGTGCCAGCAGTGCCGTGACGGGGGTAATCAATCAACCCCAGCATTTT
-	TRBV10-2	-	TRBJ1-4	CASRGGRDEKLFF	TGCGCCAGCAGAGGGGGTCGCGATGAAAAACTGTTTTTT
-	TRBV12-1	-	TRBJ2-1	CASSPARRPGSSYNEQFF	TGTGCCAGCAGCCCCGCTCGCCGTCCGGGGAGCTCCTACAATGAGCAGTTCTTC
TRBD2	TRBV7-2	once	TRBJ2-7	CASSLLAGVSYEQYF	TGTGCCAGCAGCCTACTAGCGGGGGTCTCCTACGAGCAGTACTTC
TRBD1	TRBV27	-	TRBJ2-1	CASLSRDRGPGNEQFF	TGTGCCAGCCTCTCGAGGGACAGGGGGCCGGGAAATGAGCAGTTCTTC
TRBD1	TRBV30	-	TRBJ1-1	CAWAVTGGASTEAFF	TGTGCCTGGGCCGTAACAGGGGGCGCGAGCACTGAAGCTTTCTTT
TRBD1	TRBV4-2	-	TRBJ2-1	CASSPGQGPYNEQFF	TGTGCCAGCAGCCCGGGACAGGGGCCCTACAATGAGCAGTTCTTC
-	TRBV19	-	TRBJ2-3	CASSIQADTQYF	TGTGCCAGTAGTATACAGGCAGATACGCAGTATTTT
-	TRBV5-1	-	TRBJ1-4	CASSPGESATNEKLFF	TGCGCCAGCAGCCCGGGGGAATCAGCAACTAATGAAAAACTGTTTTTT
TRBD1	TRBV7-9	-	TRBJ1-1	CASSRGQGEVNTEAFF	TGTGCCAGCAGTAGGGGACAGGGAGAAGTGAACACTGAAGCTTTCTTT
-	TRBV3-1/TRBV3-2	-	TRBJ2-3	CASSRGDTDTQYF	TGTGCCAGCAGCCGGGGGGACACAGATACGCAGTATTTT
TRBD2	TRBV2	-	TRBJ2-7	CASSLTFGTSLLHEQYF	TGTGCCAGCAGTCTAACCTTTGGGACTAGTTTACTACACGAGCAGTACTTC
TRBD2	TRBV23-1	-	TRBJ2-7	CASSQSDYKAGPSYEQYF	TGCGCCAGCAGTCAATCTGATTACAAAGCGGGACCGTCCTACGAGCAGTACTTC
-	TRBV27	-	TRBJ2-7	CAILRQVRDEQYF	TGTGCCATCCTAAGACAGGTTCGAGACGAGCAGTACTTC
-	TRBV12-5	-	TRBJ1-5	CASGLEDYQPQHF	TGTGCTAGTGGTTTGGAGGACTATCAGCCCCAGCATTTT
-	TRBV4-2	-	TRBJ2-1	CASSQDPSYNEQFF	TGTGCCAGCAGCCAAGACCCTAGCTACAATGAGCAGTTCTTC
TRBD2	TRBV4-1	-	TRBJ2-1	CASSQPLRGRGDNEQFF	TGCGCCAGCAGCCAACCCCTTAGGGGCCGGGGGGACAATGAGCAGTTCTTC
TRBD1	TRBV6-5	-	TRBJ1-2	CASSYSGQGNYGYTF	TGTGCCAGCAGTTATTCGGGACAGGGGAACTATGGCTACACCTTC
TRBD1	TRBV7-7	-	TRBJ2-5	CASTKWDSSYQETQYF	TGTGCCAGCACTAAGTGGGACAGCTCCTACCAAGAGACCCAGTACTTC
TRBD2	TRBV7-2	-	TRBJ2-3	CASAGGVIYYTQYF	TGTGCCTCGGCGGGAGGGGTGATTTATTATACGCAGTATTTT
TRBD2	TRBV27	-	TRBJ2-1	CASSLSGGGADEQFF	TGTGCCAGCAGTTTATCGGGCGGGGGGGCGGATGAGCAGTTCTTC
TRBD2	TRBV5-5	-	TRBJ2-1	CASSLGGGSYNEQFF	TGTGCCAGCAGCTTGGGGGGAGGGTCCTACAATGAGCAGTTCTTC
-	TRBV7-3	-	TRBJ2-2	CASSLGGFGATGELFF	TGTGCCAGCAGCTTAGGGGGGTTTGGCGCCACCGGGGAGCTGTTTTTT
TRBD1	TRBV6-2/TRBV6-3	-	TRBJ2-1	CASSPRHRGRRDEQFF	TGTGCCAGCAGTCCCAGGCACAGGGGGCGCCGCGATGAGCAGTTCTTC
TRBD1	TRBV7-9	-	TRBJ1-1	CASSPRGQGPNTEAFF	TGTGCCAGCAGCCCGAGAGGACAGGGCCCGAACACTGAAGCTTTCTTT
-	TRBV6-5	-	TRBJ2-1	CASSYSPPVGYNEQFF	TGTGCCAGCAGTTACTCCCCCCCCGTCGGCTACAATGAGCAGTTCTTC
-	TRBV19	once	TRBJ1-1	CASSIMGTPNTEAFF	TGTGCCAGTAGTATAATGGGGACACCCAACACTGAAGCTTTCTTT
TRBD1	TRBV18	few	TRBJ1-2	CASSPRGTGGGYGYTF	TGTGCCAGCTCACCACGGGGGACAGGGGGCGGCTATGGCTACACCTTC
-	TRBV9	-	TRBJ2-1	CASSPEGGNLLNEQFF	TGTGCCAGCAGCCCAGAGGGCGGCAATCTACTCAATGAGCAGTTCTTC
TRBD2	TRBV7-9	-	TRBJ2-1	CASDNLAGVNEQFF	TGTGCCAGCGATAACCTAGCGGGGGTCAATGAGCAGTTCTTC
-	TRBV19	-	TRBJ2-6	CASSPQSSGANVLTF	TGTGCCAGTAGTCCACAGTCCTCTGGGGCCAACGTCCTGACTTTC
TRBD1	TRBV9	-	TRBJ1-2	CASRESGTGASGYTF	TGTGCCAGCAGAGAATCCGGGACAGGGGCTTCTGGCTACACCTTC
-	TRBV18	-	TRBJ1-3	CASSPPAGPGNTIYF	TGTGCCAGCTCACCACCGGCAGGGCCTGGAAACACCATATATTTT
TRBD1	TRBV5-1	-	TRBJ1-3	CASSGVQGTGNTIYF	TGCGCCAGCAGCGGAGTACAGGGGACTGGAAACACCATATATTTT
TRBD2	TRBV20-1	once	TRBJ2-7	CSASDSGVYEQYF	TGCAGTGCTAGTGATAGCGGGGTCTACGAGCAGTACTTC
-	TRBV5-4	-	TRBJ2-1	CASSLDGGGRKQFF	TGTGCCAGCAGCTTGGATGGGGGCGGTCGTAAGCAGTTCTTC
-	TRBV28	-	TRBJ1-5	CASRRQGMNQPQHF	TGTGCCAGCCGTCGGCAGGGTATGAATCAGCCCCAGCATTTT
-	TRBV9	-	TRBJ1-1	CASSARTGATTEAFF	TGTGCCAGCAGCGCCCGGACTGGAGCGACCACTGAAGCTTTCTTT
-	TRBV7-9	few	TRBJ2-5	CASSLIRAGASETQYF	TGTGCCAGCAGCTTAATTCGAGCGGGCGCCTCCGAAACCCAGTACTTC
-	TRBV2	-	TRBJ1-1	CASSLTGDLNTEAFF	TGTGCCAGCAGTTTGACGGGAGACTTGAACACTGAAGCTTTCTTT
TRBD1	TRBV10-3	-	TRBJ2-7	CAISRQGHEQYF	TGTGCCATCAGCCGACAGGGCCACGAGCAGTACTTC
-	TRBV24-1	once	TRBJ1-2	CATSDPDFFGGYTF	TGTGCCACCAGTGATCCCGATTTCTTCGGTGGCTACACCTTC
-	TRBV4-3	-	TRBJ2-2	CASSPRTGGTGELFF	TGCGCCAGCAGCCCGAGGACAGGAGGGACCGGGGAGCTGTTTTTT
-	TRBV29-1	-	TRBJ1-2	CSVDQAGNYGYTF	TGCAGCGTTGATCAGGCGGGAAACTATGGCTACACCTTC
TRBD1	TRBV7-6	once	TRBJ2-7	CASSSYRGYEQYF	TGTGCCAGCAGCTCCTACAGGGGATACGAGCAGTACTTC
-	TRBV28	-	TRBJ1-5	CASSLRANQPQHF	TGTGCCAGCAGTTTGAGGGCCAATCAGCCCCAGCATTTT
-	TRBV4-1	-	TRBJ1-1	CASSQDPGNSEAFF	TGCGCCAGCAGCCAAGATCCAGGGAACTCTGAAGCTTTCTTT